One sample yielded the 11 T cell receptor beta chains listed below, sequenced in a study of cytotoxic CD8 clonotypes in ibrutinib-treated CLL. TCRdb's copy holds only in-frame clones and misses some; the assay was immunoSEQ multiplex PCR. The top ten clones hold less than 20% of a sample with a few hundred thousand clones, 70% of them seen once. This material consisted of PBMCs, taken after 24 months of ibrutinib treatment. Source of these receptors: a human donor with chronic lymphocytic leukemia.

This chain uses TRBV28 with TRBJ1-2; possibly TRBD1 for D (6 bases). With 3 bases removed from V and 2 bases from J, the gap between germline ends came to 10 bases. Per germline, CDR1 MDHEN and CDR2 SYDVKM. The CDR3 is 14 amino acids. The CDR3 DNA sequence: TGTGCCAGCAGTTTCCCTGGGACAAACTATGGCTACACCTTC. Its translation is CASSFPGTNYGYTF.

The chain couples TRBV5-1 to TRBJ2-3; 14 bases agree with TRBD2. Germline V gene sequence: CDR1 SGHRS, CDR2 YFSETQ. The junction had 4 bases not matched to a gene; V was cut back by 4 bases and J by 3 bases. The CDR3 contains 16 residues. The CDR3 DNA sequence: TGCGCCAGCAGCCCGGGGACTAGCGGGAGTACAGATACGCAGTATTTT. Translation gives CASSPGTSGSTDTQYF. The full variable domain, rest sourced from reference TRBV5-1 and TRBJ2-3, is KAGVTQTPRYLIKTRGQQVTLSCSPISGHRSVSWYQQTPGQGLQFLFEYFSETQRNKGNFPGRFSGRQFSNSRSEMNVSTLELGDSALYLCASSPGTSGSTDTQYFGPGTRLTVL.

The chain links TRBV27 to TRBJ2-5, with D perhaps assigned TRBD1 or TRBD2 (5 bases each). Germline V lookup: CDR1 MNHEY, CDR2 SMNVEV (reference sequence). V was shortened by 2 bases and J by 5 bases, with 12 bases between the two germline ends. The CDR3 length is 14 residues. In DNA, the CDR3 is TGTGCCAGCAGTTTAGCTGGGACCTGGGAGACCCAGTACTTC. Translated: CASSLAGTWETQYF.

The rearrangement links TRBV10-3 to TRBJ2-1, with D possibly being TRBD1 (5 bases). Trimming stripped 5 bases from V and 5 bases from J, with 13 bases between. The CDR3 extends over 14 amino acids. Germline V gene lookup returns CDR1 ENHRY and CDR2 SYGVKD. The CDR3 sequence: CAISLGVPNNEQFF. CDR3 DNA sequence: TGTGCCATCAGTTTAGGGGTACCGAACAATGAGCAGTTCTTC.

The CDR3 here is CAWSVPPSPGANVLTF. The CDR3 DNA follows: TGTGCCTGGAGTGTACCCCCGAGCCCCGGGGCCAACGTCCTGACTTTC. The rearrangement uses TRBV30 and TRBJ2-6; D unclear. Germline V gene lookup returns CDR1 GTSNPN and CDR2 SVGIG (reference sequence). The CDR3 sequence is 16 residues long. Trimming took off 0 bases at V and 4 bases at J, with 13 bases between the two ends.

The V gene is TRBV10-2, the J gene TRBJ2-6, with 7 bases lining up with TRBD1. The junction had 1 base not matched to a gene; V was cut back by 2 bases and J by 0 bases. The CDR3 loop spans 16 amino acids. Germline assignment: CDR1 WSHSY and CDR2 SAAADI. CDR3 region: CASSEGTASGANVLTF. The CDR3 DNA reads TGCGCCAGCAGTGAGGGGACAGCCTCTGGGGCCAACGTCCTGACTTTC.

V usage is TRBV27 and J usage is TRBJ2-5; D not certain. CDR3 length: 13 amino acids. V lost 5 bases and J 1 base, leaving 8 bases between the germline ends. Germline CDR1 MNHEY, CDR2 SMNVEV (reference sequence). The CDR3, as DNA: TGTGCCAGCAGTGCCTTACCCCAAGAGACCCAGTACTTC. It is translated as CASSALPQETQYF.

There are a few counts of this clone. The chain combines TRBV5-8 with TRBJ2-2; D might be TRBD1 (6 bases). CDR1 SGHTS and CDR2 YDEGEE come from the germline V gene. The CDR3 length is 15 residues. Trimming pared 9 bases from V and 5 bases from J, leaving 20 bases between. For the CDR3, the DNA is TGTGCCACCTCTACCTGGACAGAGCGTACCGGGGAGCTGTTTTTT. It is translated as CATSTWTERTGELFF.

This rearrangement joins TRBV7-2 to TRBJ2-7; 8 nucleotides match TRBD2. Trimming removed 4 bases from V and 5 bases from J; junction bases left unmatched: 10. The CDR3 extends over 15 amino acids. Germline loops: CDR1 SGHTA, CDR2 FQGNSA. The CDR3 here is CASSSSGSVFNEQYF. The CDR3 DNA follows: TGTGCCAGCAGCTCCAGCGGGAGTGTATTCAACGAGCAGTACTTC.

The V and J genes are TRBV5-3 and TRBJ2-5, with TRBD1 identical over 11 bases. TRBV5-3 is sorted into the ORF group, with uncertain function. The CDR3 consists of 13 residues. Trimming cost V 4 bases and J 4 bases; bases outside gene matches: 0. The CDR3 nucleotides read TGTGCCAGAAGCGGGACAGGGGGAGAGACCCAGTACTTC. This encodes CARSGTGGETQYF.

This rearrangement joins TRBV11-2 to TRBJ2-1; 7 bases agree with TRBD1. The germline gives CDR1 SGHAT, CDR2 FQNNGV. CDR3 length: 15 residues. The junction had 6 bases not matched to a gene; V was cut back by 3 bases and J by 4 bases. This chain's CDR3 is CASSFTDRVYNEQFF. The CDR3 DNA reads as TGTGCCAGCAGCTTCACCGACAGGGTATACAATGAGCAGTTCTTC.